This T cell receptor (beta chain) is from a study of PD-L1 blockade in urothelial cancer (dated by TCRdb to the late 2010s). Looking at the study overall: About 90% of the 29 patients were identified as males with urothelial cancer of bladder origin, and a prior smoking history was reported by 18 of 29 patients. The study, an exploratory multi-omic analysis, examined somatic, immune and clinical correlates of response to PD-L1 blockade with atezolizumab in urothelial cancer. In the same patients, whole exome sequencing and RNA sequencing of pretreatment tumors were performed in addition to TCR sequencing. Pretreatment tumor samples, along with matched peripheral blood collected serially before and after atezolizumab treatment, underwent TCR sequencing. Blood samples were analyzed at 3 weeks after treatment start (second dose) and at 6 weeks after treatment start. Blood samples yielded a median of around 150,000 T cells and tens of thousands of unique TCRs, with median clonality approximately 0.08. Durable clinical benefit was achieved by nine patients but not by the remaining 20. Patients had an ECOG performance status of 0 or 1 and had received between 0 and 3 prior chemotherapy regimens. Durable clinical benefit meant progression-free survival longer than 6 months, and TCR features were also tested against progression-free and overall survival. Under 30 patients had pretreatment blood TCR-seq, some 24 had at least one posttreatment blood collection, and some 24 had tumor TCR-seq. Points the paper makes about the study in general: Improved progression-free and overall survival was found to be associated with pretreatment peripheral blood TCR clonality below the median. Because of the small sample size (n of about 29) and the many exploratory analyses performed, the results are intended to be regarded as hypothesis-generating. At 3 weeks after the start of treatment, tumor-associated TCR clones in peripheral blood had expanded more in patients with durable benefit (n ≈ 20, p = 0.022).

The CDR3, cysteine through phenylalanine, is 11 amino acids long. The only DNA kept is the CDR3, 33 bases in frame from the first base. Reading the germline V gene (reference sequence) gives CDR1 MNHEY and CDR2 SMNVEV. V is pared back by 5 bases and J by 4 bases, with 5 bases lying between the germline termini. This clone came up a few times. No cognate antigen has been identified for it. No quality values exist for individual bases; no much larger clone is one base distant. Synthetic TCR analog templates were spiked into each PCR so that absolute template abundance could be estimated from read counts. The immunoSEQ assay used bias-controlled V and J gene primers to amplify TCRbeta CDR3 regions from genomic DNA. Rearranged TCRbeta segments were sequenced at approximately 20X coverage. Regarding the original processing steps: Clustering was used to correct sequencing errors, and CDR3s were annotated against IMGT to assign V, D and J genes. Downstream analyses used only productive TCRbeta rearrangements and left out out-of-frame or stop-codon sequences. Clonality was computed as one minus Shannon entropy normalized by the log of the number of unique productive sequences. Fisher's exact test with Benjamini-Hochberg correction, using a cutoff of adjusted p below 0.01, was how clones that differed between time points or between blood and tumor were identified. TCRdb limited this immuneACCESS table to in-frame rearrangements with V and J called. A share of clones is missing; checked studies link under half to unresolved V genes, and the rest is unexplained. That table furnishes V, J and clone size, whereas the DNA furnished D and trimming. The sample table holds some 40,000 clones, of which about 88% were seen once. The ten largest make up approximately 25% of the sample.

The time point tag for this specimen amounts to: pretreatment peripheral blood. The Qiagen DNeasy Blood extraction kit was used to purify genomic DNA from total PBMCs and tumor samples. PBMCs were collected pretreatment and during treatment, and were isolated and stored as previously described. This clonotype was sampled from a donor aged 40 or older with urothelial cancer. Recombination linked TRBV27 to TRBJ1-1; the D gene cannot be named for sure. This specimen was PBMCs, taken around atezolizumab (anti-PD-L1) treatment. This receptor has the CDR3 CASSGLTEAFF. The nucleotide sequence reads TGTGCCAGCAGTGGGCTCACTGAAGCTTTCTTT.